This T cell receptor (beta chain) was retrieved from a study of HIV-infected patients and healthy controls. This CDR3 comprises 14 residues. Trimming stripped 8 bases from V and 3 bases from J, with 14 bases between. In TCRdb, the 5' RACE reads were re-called with MiXCR into one record per CDR3 protein. Of around 67,000 distinct CDR3 sequences in the sample, 16% were seen once. The source is a human donor in good health. The chain joins TRBV12-3 or TRBV12-4 to TRBJ1-5, with D possibly TRBD1 on 6 matching bases. Sequenced sample: CD4+ T cells from blood. CDR3 sequence reads: CASQRDTPNQPQHF. In nucleotides, the CDR3 is TGTGCCAGCCAGCGGGACACCCCCAATCAGCCCCAGCATTTT.